Described below is a single TCR beta chain sequence and its context. This clone was seen just once. What antigen it recognizes has not been identified. No qualities accompany the bases; no much larger clone lies one base away. This sample was included in a study of blood T cell repertoires in COVID-19 (dated by TCRdb to the early 2020s). Regarding the research as a whole: Collaborator samples came from the United States, Italy and Spain and covered acute and convalescent phases of COVID-19. The prospective study material was composed of cDNA or gDNA derived from T cells, B-cell-depleted T cells, or PBMCs. Deeply sampled blood TCRbeta repertoires from subjects exposed to, actively infected with, or recovered from COVID-19 were included in the dataset. A freely available public database, intended as a resource for researchers studying the immune response to SARS-CoV-2, is where the repertoires were released. Samples came from the ongoing ImmuneRACE study (first 160 participants) plus 1,254 subjects from 6 global collaborators. Nearly every sample came with metadata listing a de-identified subject ID, COVID-19 status, age in years and sex. Where HLA class I and class II types were available, the types were taken from metadata supplied by the sample provider, not from assay-based typing.

Compared with germline, V lacks 5 bases and J lacks 4 bases; bases without a gene match: 17. From the germline V gene (reference sequence), CDR1 is SEHNR and CDR2 is FQNEAQ. Its CDR3 holds 18 amino acids, cysteine through phenylalanine. Only CDR3 DNA remains: 54 bases, in frame from the first base. One collaborating source in Seattle enrolled patients while the patients were actively infected and followed the patients over time throughout the course of disease. Each collaborating institution followed its own protocols to collect whole blood in K2EDTA tubes. For TCRbeta analysis, collaborators shipped samples in one of three forms: frozen whole blood, isolated PBMCs, or DNA extracted from either of those sample types. Paper-wide results and their limitations: The quantity of clinical and demographic metadata differed by source and by participant and was supplied without curation.

TCRbeta CDR3 regions were amplified from genomic DNA by means of the immunoSEQ Assay, a bias-controlled multiplex PCR. The authors' analysis ran thus. The number of nucleated cells in each sample was estimated from the amplification of reference gene primers within the assay. To quantify the absolute abundance of each unique TCRbeta CDR3 rearrangement, sequence reads were collapsed and filtered. For each sample, productive Simpson clonality was calculated as the square root of Simpson's diversity index over productive rearrangements. Imported from immuneACCESS, the table was reduced by TCRdb to in-frame sequences with V and J called. These copies leave out some clones; in studies compared against another copy, an unresolved V gene accounts for under half, and the cause of the remainder is not known. The D gene and trimming were derived from the DNA, and the V and J assignments and clone size from that table. For this sample there are 150,000 to 160,000 clones; roughly 84% appear just once. Jointly, the top ten make up about 12% of the sample.

The sequence joins TRBV7-9 to TRBJ2-5, with TRBD2 identical over 9 junction bases. The sequenced material came from peripheral blood. The receptor was derived from a woman aged 55-69 years with COVID-19, enrolled during active disease. The nucleotides are TGTGCCAGCAGCCGTCGTGATTGGGGGCGGGAGGGGCGAGAGACCCAGTACTTC. Protein translation: CASSRRDWGREGRETQYF.